These T cell receptor beta chains were read from a single sample in a study of OX40 agonist ivuxolimab in advanced cancers. The repertoire was sequenced with immunoSEQ multiplex PCR; TCRdb's copy has only in-frame clones and lacks some. The sample carries under 20,000 clones, approximately 87% recorded once. Sequenced material: CD4+ or CD8+ T cells sorted from blood, taken in a trial of the OX40 agonist ivuxolimab. These receptors were collected from an adult with an advanced solid tumor such as melanoma, head and neck, liver or kidney cancer. CDR3s leave out the opening cysteine and the closing phenylalanine or tryptophan.

V	J	length	CDR3
TRBV19	TRBJ2-4	16	ASSIAATGDIGWDIQY
TRBV20-1	TRBJ2-5	9	SARPQETQY
TRBV19	TRBJ2-4	13	ASSIPLGGVDIQY
TRBV2	TRBJ2-7	13	ASSVSWTDSYEQY
TRBV7-1	TRBJ2-7	14	ASSLTAGTGSYEQY
TRBV19	TRBJ2-4	12	ASSIVKAKNIQY
TRBV2	TRBJ1-1	12	ASRVGRTNTEAF
TRBV7-2	TRBJ2-1	14	ASNPLAGPGGYEQF
TRBV6-6	TRBJ1-1	13	ASRDSRGSYTEAF
TRBV5-1	TRBJ2-1	13	ASSLYRASVNEQF
TRBV4-3	TRBJ1-2	11	ASSLDGGGGYT
TRBV7-3	TRBJ2-2	15	ASSLFRGGPGTGELF
TRBV11-3	TRBJ2-7	17	ASSLVPGLAGASSYEQY
TRBV7-1	TRBJ1-1	11	ASTLWGPQEAF
TRBV7-3	TRBJ2-5	12	ASSFYGAEGTQY
TRBV5-6	TRBJ2-6	17	ASSLVKRGGRTGANVLT
TRBV7-9	TRBJ1-4	12	ASSLSRESEKLF
TRBV7-9	TRBJ2-1	15	ASSLGGASSSYNEQF
TRBV6-5	TRBJ1-1	10	ASSRGPAEAF
TRBV19	TRBJ2-1	12	ASLGTSGWGEQF
TRBV5-1	TRBJ2-5	13	ASSPTSGGPETQY
TRBV5-8	TRBJ2-7	13	ASSLGVLSSYEQY
TRBV2	TRBJ2-3	10	ASSVAPDTQY
TRBV6-5	TRBJ2-5	13	ASNQGGSRWQTQY
TRBV7-4	TRBJ2-6	12	ASSLVGSANVLT
TRBV11-2	TRBJ1-6	15	ASSLGPGTGYNSPLH
TRBV30	TRBJ1-1	11	AWSAGTTWQAF